This T cell receptor (beta chain) originates from a study of naive and memory T cell subsets. General observations from the study: TCR transcript changes with activation or differentiation may affect this RNA method.

Many counts were recorded for this clonotype. Its antigen is as yet unknown. Ligated cDNA underwent four rounds of PCR with nested alpha and beta constant region primers and SP2. Blood and skin TCR RNA was reverse transcribed with alpha and beta constant primers. TCRdb re-called the 5' RACE reads with MiXCR, one entry per CDR3 protein. Of 50,000 or so distinct CDR3 sequences detected, around 7.7% appear once; the ten largest clones hold roughly a tenth. An oligonucleotide containing a UMI was ligated to the 3' end of TCR cDNA. The J segment lost 6 bases and the V segment lost 6 bases, leaving 13 bases of the junction unmatched. The germline V gene has CDR1 SQVTM and CDR2 ANQGSEA. The CDR3 covers 15 residues.

The sequence derives from a male donor in good health. This chain connects TRBV29-1 to TRBJ1-5, with TRBD1 matching over 8 bases. CDR3 sequence reads: CSVTLQGAESQPQHF. CDR3 bases: TGCAGCGTCACTCTTCAGGGGGCTGAGAGTCAGCCCCAGCATTTT.